This TCR beta chain comes out of a study of technical replicates of blood from a handful of donors (dated by TCRdb to the late 2010s). The protocol used for the library was the immunoSEQ multiplex PCR assay. TCRdb re-hosts the immuneACCESS table, in-frame sequences only. Its copies lack some clones; in the studies checked, an unresolved V gene accounts for under half of them, and the cause for the rest is not known. The sample records almost 90,000 clones, approximately 93% of which are singletons. Around 0.23% of the sample is held by the ten biggest clonotypes. V and J lose 2 bases and 2 bases, and a span of 10 bases separates them. Taken from cysteine to phenylalanine, the CDR3 has 15 residues. Of the read, only the CDR3 DNA is kept; its 45 bases are in frame from base 1. CDR1 and CDR2, looked up from the germline V gene, are SGHTA and FQGNSA. For this clone: This receptor's antigen is unknown. Within one base of it there is no much larger clone, and no base qualities were kept.

Recombination linked TRBV7-2 to TRBJ2-4; a confident D gene designation cannot be given. The TCR was taken from a human donor in good health. The material sequenced was T cells isolated from PBMCs. The CDR3 has the sequence CASSLNLAPKNIQYF. The DNA reads TGTGCCAGCAGCTTAAATTTAGCCCCCAAAAACATTCAGTACTTC.